The table lists the clone carrying this TCR beta chain with a few counts. This record comes from a study of follicular helper T cells after annual influenza vaccination. Some clones are missing from TCRdb's copy, which holds only in-frame ones; the method was immunoSEQ multiplex PCR. There are 15,000 or so clones in the sample; roughly 83% occur only once, and under 1.5% lies in the top ten. CDR1 and CDR2 (germline): SGHNT, YYREEE (reference sequence). Trimming shortened V by 0 bases and J by 8 bases, and 11 bases separated the two germline ends. This CDR3 region has 13 residues. Time point meaning: 2014-2015 season, 7 days after vaccination.

The sequences come from CXCR5+ CD38- circulating T follicular helper cells from blood, collected 7 days after influenza vaccination. Noted subset: circulating Tfh, non-naive CD4+CXCR5+PD-1+ (ICOS+CD38+ or ICOS-CD38-). The J gene is TRBJ1-2, the V gene TRBV5-4, with a tentative D call TRBD1 (6 bases). The sequence was obtained from an adult who received the influenza vaccine. The CDR3 here is CASSLGGQKGYTF. The CDR3 DNA follows: TGTGCCAGCAGCTTGGGGGGACAAAAGGGCTACACCTTC.